Sequencing of this TCR beta chain was carried out in a study of naive and memory T cell subsets. Study findings and constraints: Naive repertoires, especially CD8, held a few larger clonotypes, possibly memory cells re-expressing CD45RA.

This clonotype was recorded a few times. Its antigen remains unknown. The beta constant-region primer was an equimolar mix of two oligonucleotides covering TRBC1 and TRBC2. Ligated cDNA was amplified by four rounds of PCR with nested alpha and beta constant-region primers and SP2. TCRdb reprocessed the UMI-ligation and nested PCR reads via MiXCR and lists one record per CDR3 protein. The data contain 140,000 to 150,000 distinct CDR3 sequences, approximately 22% of them singletons. This CDR3 comprises 15 residues. CDR1 and CDR2 (germline): DFQATT, SNEGSKA (reference sequence). With V trimmed by 5 bases and J by 6 bases, 14 bases remained unmatched.

The chain has TRBV20-1 and TRBJ2-7; 9 bases agree with TRBD2. Sequencing was performed on naive CD4+ T cells from blood. The TCR was taken from a human donor in good health. CDR3 in DNA: TGCAGTGCTCACCCTAGCGGGGCGTTTGCATCCGAGCAGTACTTC. Its translation is CSAHPSGAFASEQYF.